This TCR beta chain was captured in a study of T cell responses to AZD1222 COVID-19 vaccine. With respect to this clone: Its antigen is as yet unknown.

Findings and limits, study-wide: Across the whole spike, CD4 TCRs peaked at regions 160-218 and 743-854.

The CDR3 loop spans 13 amino acids. Deletions cut 10 bases from V and 3 bases from J, with 15 bases between. Germline-derived CDR1 and CDR2 are ENHRY and SYGVKD. Using immunoSEQ multiplex PCR, the repertoire was profiled, and TCRdb retains in-frame clones only, with some absent. The sample includes around 150,000 clones, more than 90% seen only once; the top ten take 3% to 4%. The starting material was peripheral blood, obtained 28 days after the second AZD1222 dose. The chain carries TRBV10-3 and TRBJ1-2; D not certain. The TCR was taken from an adult who received the AZD1222 COVID-19 vaccine. CDR3 bases: TGTGCCAGCGCTTTGGACGGCGACTATGGCTACACCTTC. Its protein product is CASALDGDYGYTF.